This TCR beta chain was found in a study of CD8 T cells in ankylosing spondylitis. Study-wide findings and caveats: Characteristic, it appeared, of ankylosing spondylitis blood was a TCR beta motif of several highly homologous variants.

This CDR3 has 15 residues. Trimming at V came to 7 bases and at J to 4 bases, leaving 10 bases not matched to a gene. As to this clonotype: Its cognate antigen is unknown.

TCRdb reprocessed the 5' RACE reads with MiXCR, giving one entry per CDR3 protein. The sample shows 100,000 to 150,000 distinct CDR3 sequences, over 15% of them seen only once. This chain joins TRBV12-3 or TRBV12-4 and TRBJ1-2, with 9 nucleotides matching TRBD1. Material: blood, either unsorted or a sorted T cell fraction (not recorded which). This clonotype originated in a male donor with ankylosing spondylitis. The CDR3 loop is CASTFRQGGSYGYTF. In DNA, the CDR3 is TGTGCCAGCACCTTCAGACAGGGGGGAAGCTATGGCTACACCTTC.